One T cell receptor (beta chain) is described in this entry. Antigen unknown. This CDR3 is built from 17 residues. Germline V gene lookup returns CDR1 SGHTA and CDR2 FQGNSA. The source of the sample is a study of monozygotic twins with inflammatory bowel disease. Study conclusions and caveats: IBD patients carried less diverse TCRbeta repertoires (inverse Simpson) than healthy co-twins.

After re-calling the 5' RACE reads, TCRdb lists one entry per CDR3 protein, DNA absent. The sample holds a few hundred thousand distinct CDR3 sequences. V and J are TRBV7-2 and TRBJ1-3. Sequenced: blood. The TCR was taken from a human donor with ulcerative colitis or Crohn's disease, or a healthy co-twin of an affected twin (not recorded which). The CDR3 loop reads CASSLRLGGSREDTIYF.